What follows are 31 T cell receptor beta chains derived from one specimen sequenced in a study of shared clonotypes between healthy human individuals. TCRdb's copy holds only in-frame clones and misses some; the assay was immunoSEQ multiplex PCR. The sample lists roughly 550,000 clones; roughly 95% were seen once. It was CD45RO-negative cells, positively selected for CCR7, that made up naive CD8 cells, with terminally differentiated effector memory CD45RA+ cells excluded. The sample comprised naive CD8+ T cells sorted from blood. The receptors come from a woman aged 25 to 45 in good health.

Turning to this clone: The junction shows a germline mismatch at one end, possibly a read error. The CDR3 coding sequence is TGTGCCAGCAGCTCCGGACAGGACTCCTACGAGCAGTACTTC. Translating it yields CASSSGQDSYEQYF. V is TRBV5-3 and J is TRBJ2-5, with 7 bases aligning to TRBD1. Judging by the DNA end, TRBJ2-7 fits better; the J call may be wrong. TRBV5-3 is an ORF, and what it does is uncertain. The CDR3 spans 14 residues.

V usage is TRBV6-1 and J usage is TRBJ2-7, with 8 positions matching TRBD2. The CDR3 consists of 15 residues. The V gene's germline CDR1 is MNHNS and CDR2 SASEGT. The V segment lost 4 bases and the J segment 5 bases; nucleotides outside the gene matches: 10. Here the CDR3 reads CASSGRAGANDEQYF. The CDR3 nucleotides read TGTGCCAGCAGTGGTCGAGCGGGGGCTAACGACGAGCAGTACTTC.

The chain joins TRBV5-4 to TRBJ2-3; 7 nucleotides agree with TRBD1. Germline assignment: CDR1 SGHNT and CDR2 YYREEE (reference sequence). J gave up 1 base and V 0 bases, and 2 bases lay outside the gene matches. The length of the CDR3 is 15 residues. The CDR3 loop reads CASSLGTGRTDTQYF. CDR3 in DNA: TGTGCCAGCAGCTTGGGGACAGGTCGCACAGATACGCAGTATTTT.

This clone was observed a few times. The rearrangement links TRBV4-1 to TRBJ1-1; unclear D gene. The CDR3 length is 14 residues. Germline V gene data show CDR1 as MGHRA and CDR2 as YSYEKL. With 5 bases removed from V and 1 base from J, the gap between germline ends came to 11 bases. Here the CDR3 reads CASSSRIGNTEAFF. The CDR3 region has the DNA TGCGCCAGCAGCTCGAGGATCGGGAACACTGAAGCTTTCTTT.

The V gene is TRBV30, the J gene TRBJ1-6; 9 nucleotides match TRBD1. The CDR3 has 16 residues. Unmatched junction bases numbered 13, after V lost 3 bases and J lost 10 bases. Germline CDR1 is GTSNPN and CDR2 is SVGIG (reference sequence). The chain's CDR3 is CAWRIRQGGVGSPLHF. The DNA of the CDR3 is TGTGCCTGGAGGATCAGACAGGGGGGAGTAGGGTCACCCCTCCACTTT.

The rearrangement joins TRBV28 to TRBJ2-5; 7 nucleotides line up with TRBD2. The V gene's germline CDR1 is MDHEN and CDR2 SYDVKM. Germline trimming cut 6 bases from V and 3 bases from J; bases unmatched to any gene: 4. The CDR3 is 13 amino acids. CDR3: CASRGRGKETQYF. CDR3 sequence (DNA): TGTGCCAGCAGAGGGCGGGGGAAAGAGACCCAGTACTTC.

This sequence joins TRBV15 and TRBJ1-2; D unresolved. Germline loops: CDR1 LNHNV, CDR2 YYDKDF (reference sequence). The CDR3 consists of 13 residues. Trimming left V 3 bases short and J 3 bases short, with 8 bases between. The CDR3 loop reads CATSSNGDYGYTF. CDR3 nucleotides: TGTGCCACCAGCAGCAACGGGGACTATGGCTACACCTTC. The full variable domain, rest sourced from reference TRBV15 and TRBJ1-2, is DAMVIQNPRYQVTQFGKPVTLSCSQTLNHNVMYWYQQKSSQAPKLLFHYYDKDFNNEADTPDNFQSRRPNTSFCFLDIRSPGLGDTAMYLCATSSNGDYGYTFGSGTRLTVV.

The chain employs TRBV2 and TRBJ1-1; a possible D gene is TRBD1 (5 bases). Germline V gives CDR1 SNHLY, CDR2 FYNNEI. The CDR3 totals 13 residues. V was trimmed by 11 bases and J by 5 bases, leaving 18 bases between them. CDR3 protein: CALKRAGMTEAFF. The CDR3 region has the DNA TGTGCCCTAAAGAGGGCAGGGATGACTGAAGCTTTCTTT.

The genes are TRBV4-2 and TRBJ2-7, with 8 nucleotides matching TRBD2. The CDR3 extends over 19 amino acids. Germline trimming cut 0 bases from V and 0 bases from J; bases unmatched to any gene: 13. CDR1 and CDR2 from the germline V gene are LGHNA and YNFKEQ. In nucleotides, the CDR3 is TGTGCCAGCAGCCAAGATCCCTTTTACGGAGCGGGAGACTCCTACGAGCAGTACTTC. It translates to CASSQDPFYGAGDSYEQYF.

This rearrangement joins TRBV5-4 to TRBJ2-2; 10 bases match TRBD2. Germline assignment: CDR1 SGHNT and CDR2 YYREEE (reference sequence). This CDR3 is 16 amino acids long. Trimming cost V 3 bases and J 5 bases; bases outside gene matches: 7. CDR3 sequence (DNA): TGTGCCAGCAGCTCCAGCGGGAGGGTCGGTACCGGGGAGCTGTTTTTT. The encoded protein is CASSSSGRVGTGELFF. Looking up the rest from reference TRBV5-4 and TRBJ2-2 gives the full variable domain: ETGVTQSPTHLIKTRGQQVTLRCSSQSGHNTVSWYQQALGQGPQFIFQYYREEENGRGNFPPRFSGLQFPNYSSELNVNALELDDSALYLCASSSSGRVGTGELFFGEGSRLTVL.

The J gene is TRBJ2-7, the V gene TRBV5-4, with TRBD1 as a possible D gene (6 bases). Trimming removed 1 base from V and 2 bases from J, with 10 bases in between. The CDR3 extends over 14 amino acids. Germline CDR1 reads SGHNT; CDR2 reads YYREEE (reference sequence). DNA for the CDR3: TGTGCCAGCAGCTTGCGCGGACAGACCTACGAGCAGTACTTC. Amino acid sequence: CASSLRGQTYEQYF.

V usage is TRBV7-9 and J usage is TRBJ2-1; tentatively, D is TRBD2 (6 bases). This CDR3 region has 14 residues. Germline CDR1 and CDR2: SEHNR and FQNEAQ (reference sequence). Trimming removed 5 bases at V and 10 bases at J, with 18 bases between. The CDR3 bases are TGTGCCAGCAGCCTAAAACCGGGACTCGGAGAGCAGTTCTTC. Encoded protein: CASSLKPGLGEQFF. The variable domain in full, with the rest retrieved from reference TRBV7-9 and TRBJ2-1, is DTGVSQNPRHKITKRGQNVTFRCDPISEHNRLYWYRQTLGQGPEFLTYFQNEAQLEKSRLLSDRFSAERPKGSFSTLEIQRTEQGDSAMYLCASSLKPGLGEQFFGPGTRLTVL.

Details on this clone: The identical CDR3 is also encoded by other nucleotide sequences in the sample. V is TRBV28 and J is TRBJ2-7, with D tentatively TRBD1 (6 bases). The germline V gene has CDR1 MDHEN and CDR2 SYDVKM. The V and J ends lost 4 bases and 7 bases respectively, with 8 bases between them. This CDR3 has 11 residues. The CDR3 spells CASSSGVEQYF. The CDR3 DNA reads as TGTGCCAGCAGTTCAGGGGTGGAGCAGTACTTC.

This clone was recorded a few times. As DNA, the CDR3 is TGTGCCAGCAGCGCCGGACAGACTGAAGCTTTCTTT. Residues: CASSAGQTEAFF. The V call is TRBV7-9, the J call TRBJ1-1, with D tentatively TRBD1 (6 bases). The V gene's germline CDR1 is SEHNR and CDR2 FQNEAQ (reference sequence). V was trimmed by 5 bases and J by 5 bases, leaving 9 bases between them. The CDR3 runs 12 residues.

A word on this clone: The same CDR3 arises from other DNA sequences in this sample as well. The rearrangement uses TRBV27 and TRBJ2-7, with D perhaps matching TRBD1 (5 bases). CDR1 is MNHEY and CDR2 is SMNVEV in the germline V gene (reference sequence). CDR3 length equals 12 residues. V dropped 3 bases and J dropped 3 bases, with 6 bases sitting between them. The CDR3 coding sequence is TGTGCCAGCAGTTTCCAGGGCTACGAGCAGTACTTC. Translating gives CASSFQGYEQYF.

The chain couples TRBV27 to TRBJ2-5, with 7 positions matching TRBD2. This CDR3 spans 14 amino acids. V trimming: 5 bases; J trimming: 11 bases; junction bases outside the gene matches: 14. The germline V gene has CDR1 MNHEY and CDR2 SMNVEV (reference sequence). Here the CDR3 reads CASSTFAGEDEQYF. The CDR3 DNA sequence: TGTGCCAGCAGTACCTTCGCGGGAGAGGATGAGCAGTACTTC.

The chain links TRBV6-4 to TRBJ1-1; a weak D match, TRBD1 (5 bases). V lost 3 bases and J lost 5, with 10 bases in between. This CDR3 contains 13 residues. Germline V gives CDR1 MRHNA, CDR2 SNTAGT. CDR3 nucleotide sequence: TGTGCCAGCAGTGAAGGGTGGGGGACTGAAGCTTTCTTT. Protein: CASSEGWGTEAFF.

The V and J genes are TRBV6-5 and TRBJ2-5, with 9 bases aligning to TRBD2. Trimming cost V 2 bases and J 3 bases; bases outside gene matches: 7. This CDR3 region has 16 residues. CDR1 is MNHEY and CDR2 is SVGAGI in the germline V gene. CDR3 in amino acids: CASSYLLAGTEETQYF. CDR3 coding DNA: TGTGCCAGCAGTTACCTCCTAGCGGGAACTGAAGAGACCCAGTACTTC.

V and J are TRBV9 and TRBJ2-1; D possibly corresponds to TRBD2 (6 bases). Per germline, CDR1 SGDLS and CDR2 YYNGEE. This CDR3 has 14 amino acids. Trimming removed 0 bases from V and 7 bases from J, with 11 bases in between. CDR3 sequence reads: CASSVAGGPNEQFF. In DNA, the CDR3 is TGTGCCAGCAGCGTAGCCGGGGGACCTAATGAGCAGTTCTTC.

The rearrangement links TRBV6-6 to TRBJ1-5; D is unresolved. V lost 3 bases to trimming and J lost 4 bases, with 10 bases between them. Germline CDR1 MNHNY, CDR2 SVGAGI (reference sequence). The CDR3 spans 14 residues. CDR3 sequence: CASSYKERNQPQHF. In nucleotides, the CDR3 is TGTGCCAGCAGTTATAAGGAACGTAATCAGCCCCAGCATTTT.

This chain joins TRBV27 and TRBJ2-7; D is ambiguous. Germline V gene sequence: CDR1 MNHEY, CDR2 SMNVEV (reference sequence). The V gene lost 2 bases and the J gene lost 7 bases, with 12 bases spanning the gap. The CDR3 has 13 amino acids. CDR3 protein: CASSLQLLGEQYF. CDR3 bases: TGTGCCAGCAGTTTACAACTCCTTGGGGAGCAGTACTTC.

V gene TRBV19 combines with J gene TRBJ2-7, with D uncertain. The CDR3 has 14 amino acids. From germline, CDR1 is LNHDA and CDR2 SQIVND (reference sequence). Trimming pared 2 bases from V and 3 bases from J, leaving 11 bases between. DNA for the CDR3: TGTGCCAGTAGTATAACCCACCCAGGCTACGAGCAGTACTTC. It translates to CASSITHPGYEQYF.

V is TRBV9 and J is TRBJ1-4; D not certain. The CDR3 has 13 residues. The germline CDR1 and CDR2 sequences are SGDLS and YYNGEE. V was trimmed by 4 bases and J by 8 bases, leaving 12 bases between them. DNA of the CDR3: TGTGCCAGCAGCCCCGGGTCATTCGAAAAACTGTTTTTT. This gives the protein CASSPGSFEKLFF.

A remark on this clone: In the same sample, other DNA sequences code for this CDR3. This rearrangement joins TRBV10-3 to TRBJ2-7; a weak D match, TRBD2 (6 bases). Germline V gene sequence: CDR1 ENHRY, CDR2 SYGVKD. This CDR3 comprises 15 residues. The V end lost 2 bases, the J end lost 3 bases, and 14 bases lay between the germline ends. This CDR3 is CAISEPEGEFYEQYF. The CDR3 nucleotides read TGTGCCATCAGTGAGCCGGAGGGAGAATTCTACGAGCAGTACTTC.

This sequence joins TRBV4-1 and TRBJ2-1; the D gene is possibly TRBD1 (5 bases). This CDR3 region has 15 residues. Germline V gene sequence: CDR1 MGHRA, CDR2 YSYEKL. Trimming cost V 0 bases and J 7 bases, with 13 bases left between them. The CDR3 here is CASSQDGATGNEQFF. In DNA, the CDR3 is TGCGCCAGCAGCCAAGATGGGGCTACTGGGAATGAGCAGTTCTTC.

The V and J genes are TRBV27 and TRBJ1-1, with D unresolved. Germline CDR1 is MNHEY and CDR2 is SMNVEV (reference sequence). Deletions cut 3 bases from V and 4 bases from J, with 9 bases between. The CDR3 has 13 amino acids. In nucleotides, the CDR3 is TGTGCCAGCAGTTTCTTAACGGGCACTGAAGCTTTCTTT. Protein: CASSFLTGTEAFF.

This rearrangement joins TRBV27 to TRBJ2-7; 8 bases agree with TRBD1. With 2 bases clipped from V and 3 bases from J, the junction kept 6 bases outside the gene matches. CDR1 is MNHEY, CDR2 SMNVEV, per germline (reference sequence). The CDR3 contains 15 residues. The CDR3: CASSLVWTGHYEQYF. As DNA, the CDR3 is TGTGCCAGCAGTTTAGTCTGGACAGGGCACTACGAGCAGTACTTC.

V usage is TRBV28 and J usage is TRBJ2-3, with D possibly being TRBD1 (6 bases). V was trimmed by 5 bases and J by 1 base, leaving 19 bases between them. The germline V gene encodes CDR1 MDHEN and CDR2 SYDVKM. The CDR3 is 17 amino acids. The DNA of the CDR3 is TGTGCCAGCAGTACCCCCTTGGACAGTCCGGGCACAGATACGCAGTATTTT. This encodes CASSTPLDSPGTDTQYF.

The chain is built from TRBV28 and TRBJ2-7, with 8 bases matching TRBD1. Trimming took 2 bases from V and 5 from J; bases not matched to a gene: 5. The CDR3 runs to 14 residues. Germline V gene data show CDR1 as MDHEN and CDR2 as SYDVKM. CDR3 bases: TGTGCCAGCAGTTTAGGACAGGGTTCGCACGAGCAGTACTTC. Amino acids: CASSLGQGSHEQYF.

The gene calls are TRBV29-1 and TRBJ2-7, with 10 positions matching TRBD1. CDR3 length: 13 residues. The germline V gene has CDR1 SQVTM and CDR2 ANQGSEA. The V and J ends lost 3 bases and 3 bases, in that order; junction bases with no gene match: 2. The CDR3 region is CSVEGTGVYEQYF. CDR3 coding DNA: TGCAGCGTTGAGGGGACAGGGGTCTACGAGCAGTACTTC.

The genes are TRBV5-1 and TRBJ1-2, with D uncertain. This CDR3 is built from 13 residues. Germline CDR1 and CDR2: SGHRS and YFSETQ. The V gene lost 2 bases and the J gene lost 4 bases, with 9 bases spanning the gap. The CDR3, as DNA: TGCGCCAGCAGCTTAACGGAAGTCTATGGCTACACCTTC. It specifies CASSLTEVYGYTF.